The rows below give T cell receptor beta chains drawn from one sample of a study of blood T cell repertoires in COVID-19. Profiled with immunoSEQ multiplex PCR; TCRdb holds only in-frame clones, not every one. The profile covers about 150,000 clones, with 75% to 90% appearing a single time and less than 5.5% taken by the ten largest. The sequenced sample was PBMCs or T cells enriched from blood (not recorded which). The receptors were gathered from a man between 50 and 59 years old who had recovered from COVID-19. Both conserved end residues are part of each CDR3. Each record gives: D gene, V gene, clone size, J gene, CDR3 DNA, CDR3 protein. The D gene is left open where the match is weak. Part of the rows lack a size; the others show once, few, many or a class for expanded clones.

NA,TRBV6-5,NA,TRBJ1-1,TGTGCCAGCAGTTTCTCTCAGGGGCGCACTGAAGCTTTCTTT,CASSFSQGRTEAFF
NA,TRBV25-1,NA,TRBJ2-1,TGTGCCAGCAGAGGGGCCAGGGATGAGCAGTTCTTC,CASRGARDEQFF
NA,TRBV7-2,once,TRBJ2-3,TGTGCCAGCAGCCTCAGTGGGCCCAGCACAGATACGCAGTATTTT,CASSLSGPSTDTQYF
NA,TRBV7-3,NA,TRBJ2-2,TGTGCCAGCAGCCCATCCCATAACACCGGGGAGCTGTTTTTT,CASSPSHNTGELFF
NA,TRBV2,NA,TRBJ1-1,TGTGCCAGCAGAACTGGTAGCACTGAAGCTTTCTTT,CASRTGSTEAFF
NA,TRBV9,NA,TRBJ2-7,TGTGCCAGCAGCGTAGTGGCGGAGCGAACCTACGAGCAGTACTTC,CASSVVAERTYEQYF
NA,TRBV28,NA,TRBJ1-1,TGTGCCAGCAGGACACAGGAAATGGACACTGAAGCTTTCTTT,CASRTQEMDTEAFF
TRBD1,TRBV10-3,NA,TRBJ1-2,TGTGCCATCAGTGGAGGGGACAGGGGAGCCTATGGCTACACCTTC,CAISGGDRGAYGYTF
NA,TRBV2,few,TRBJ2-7,TGTGCCAGCAGTGAAGGCGAGTTCCCCTACGAGCAGTACTTC,CASSEGEFPYEQYF
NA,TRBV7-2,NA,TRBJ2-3,TGTGCCAGCAGCTTAGATCAGGGGCGGTCGCAGTATTTT,CASSLDQGRSQYF
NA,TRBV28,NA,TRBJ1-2,TGTGCCAGCACGAACAGGGTAGAGGGCTACACCTTC,CASTNRVEGYTF
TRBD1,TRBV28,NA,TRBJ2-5,TGTGCCACCATTCGGACAGGGGCCGGAGAGACCCAGTACTTC,CATIRTGAGETQYF
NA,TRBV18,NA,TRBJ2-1,TGTGCCAGCCTCTCCGGGTCTGCTATCTACAATGAGCAGTTCTTC,CASLSGSAIYNEQFF
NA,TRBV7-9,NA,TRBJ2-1,TGTGCCAGCAGCCAATTAGGACAGCCGAGCTCCTACAATGAGCAGTTCTTC,CASSQLGQPSSYNEQFF
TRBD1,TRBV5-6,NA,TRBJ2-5,TGTGCCAGCAGCATGGACAGGGGGCGAGATCAAGAGACCCAGTACTTC,CASSMDRGRDQETQYF
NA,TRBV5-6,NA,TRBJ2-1,TGTGCCAGCAGCATTACGGACAGCCTCTACAATGAGCAGTTCTTC,CASSITDSLYNEQFF
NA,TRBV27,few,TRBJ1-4,TGTGCCAGCGGGTACAGGGATGCTAATGAAAAACTGTTTTTT,CASGYRDANEKLFF
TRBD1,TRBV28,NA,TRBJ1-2,TGTGCCAGCAGACAACAGGGGGCGGAAGGCTACACCTTC,CASRQQGAEGYTF
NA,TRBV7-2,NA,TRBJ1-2,TGTGCCAGCAGCTTAAGCTCCTTTGGCTACACCTTC,CASSLSSFGYTF
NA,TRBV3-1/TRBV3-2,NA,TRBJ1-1,TGTGCCAGCAGCCAAGGACAGACCGCTGAAGCTTTCTTT,CASSQGQTAEAFF
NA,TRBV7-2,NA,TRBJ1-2,TGTGCCAGCAGCTTAGGCCCGACTAAGGATGGCTACACCTTC,CASSLGPTKDGYTF
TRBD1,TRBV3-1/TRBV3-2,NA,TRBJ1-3,TGTGCCAGCAGACAATCCGGGACAGTAGGAAACACCATATATTTT,CASRQSGTVGNTIYF
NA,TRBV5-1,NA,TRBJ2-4,TGCGCCAGCAGCTTGGGGTGGCGGTATCCTCTAGCCAAAAACATTCAGTACTTC,CASSLGWRYPLAKNIQYF
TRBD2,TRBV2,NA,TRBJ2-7,TGTGCCAGCGTTTTCGGGCTAGCGGGGACCTACGAGCAGTACTTC,CASVFGLAGTYEQYF
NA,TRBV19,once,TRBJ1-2,TGTGCCAGTTCCTTCGCCCTGCGGGCCTCCTATGGCTACACCTTC,CASSFALRASYGYTF
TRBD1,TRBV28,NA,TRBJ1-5,TGTGCCAGCAGGACAGGGGTTAGCAATCAGCCCCAGCATTTT,CASRTGVSNQPQHF
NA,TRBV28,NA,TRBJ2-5,TGTGCCAGCAGCCGAGTTGCGGGGGCGCAAGAGACCCAGTACTTC,CASSRVAGAQETQYF
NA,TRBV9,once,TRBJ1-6,TGTGCCAGCAGCGTAGGGGGTGGGAACCAGGGTAATTCACCCCTCCACTTT,CASSVGGGNQGNSPLHF
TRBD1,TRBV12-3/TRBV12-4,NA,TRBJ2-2,TGTGCCAGCAGCCTACAGGGGGCCGGGGAGCTGTTTTTT,CASSLQGAGELFF
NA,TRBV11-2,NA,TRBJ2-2,TGTGCCAGCAGCTTACAACAGAACACCGGGGAGCTGTTTTTT,CASSLQQNTGELFF
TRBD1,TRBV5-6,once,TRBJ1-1,TGTGCCAGCAGCTTGTTGGGACAGGGTCGCAACACTGAAGCTTTCTTT,CASSLLGQGRNTEAFF
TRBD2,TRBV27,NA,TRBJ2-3,TGTGCCAGCAGAATCCAACTAGCGGGAGTAGATACGCAGTATTTT,CASRIQLAGVDTQYF
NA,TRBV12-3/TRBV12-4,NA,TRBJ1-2,TGTGCCAGCAGTCCCGACAGGAACGGTGGCTACACCTTC,CASSPDRNGGYTF
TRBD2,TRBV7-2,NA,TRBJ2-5,TGTGCCAGCAGCTACGGACTAGCGGGAGGAGAGACCCAGTACTTC,CASSYGLAGGETQYF
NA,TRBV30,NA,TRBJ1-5,TGTGCCTGGAGCGAGGGACTGCCCAGCAATCAGCCCCAGCATTTT,CAWSEGLPSNQPQHF
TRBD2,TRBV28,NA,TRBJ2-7,TGTGCCAGCAGTCGGACTAGCGGGATACCCTACGAGCAGTACTTC,CASSRTSGIPYEQYF
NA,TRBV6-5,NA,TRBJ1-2,TGTGCCAGCAGTTATTCCGGGGACTATGGCTACACCTTC,CASSYSGDYGYTF
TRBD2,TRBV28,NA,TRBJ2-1,TGTGCCAGCAGGCCGGGACTAGCGGGAGGCAGGTCCTACAATGAGCAGTTCTTC,CASRPGLAGGRSYNEQFF
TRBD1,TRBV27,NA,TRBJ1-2,TGTGCCAGCAGTTTATCCTTAGGGGGCGCGAATGGCTACACCTTC,CASSLSLGGANGYTF
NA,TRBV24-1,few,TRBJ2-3,TGTGCCACCAGTGAGAGGGAAGTGCTGGGTTTGACAGATACGCAGTATTTT,CATSEREVLGLTDTQYF
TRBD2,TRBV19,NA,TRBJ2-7,TGTGCCAGTAGGGGACTAGCGGGAGAAAGCGAGCAGTACTTC,CASRGLAGESEQYF
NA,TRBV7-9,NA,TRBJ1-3,TGTGCCAGCAGCTTATCAGGGGGAAACACCATATATTTT,CASSLSGGNTIYF
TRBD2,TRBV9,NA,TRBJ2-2,TGTGCCAGCAGCCCCGGGCTAGCGGGGAACACCGGGGAGCTGTTTTTT,CASSPGLAGNTGELFF
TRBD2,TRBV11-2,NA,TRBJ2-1,TGTGCCAGCAGCTCCGACCCTAGCGGGGCAAAGCGCTTGCAGTTCTTC,CASSSDPSGAKRLQFF
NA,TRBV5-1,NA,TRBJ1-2,TGCGCCAGCAGCTTGGACAGATATGGCTACACCTTC,CASSLDRYGYTF
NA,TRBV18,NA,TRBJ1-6,TGTGCCAGCTCAGCAGGGGCCAATTCACCCCTCCACTTT,CASSAGANSPLHF